The clone carrying this TCR beta chain is a singleton in its sample. The sample is drawn from a study of blood T cell dynamics during melanoma immunotherapy. The time point here: week 3, after first cycle of checkpoint inhibitor. No patient had earlier systemic cancer treatment, concurrent immunosuppressants, or another active cancer. Sequencing used immunoSEQ multiplex PCR; TCRdb keeps in-frame clones, though not all of them. This table holds about 28,000 clones, over 80% found once. The V gene lost 5 bases and the J gene lost 3 bases, with 10 bases spanning the gap. Germline CDR1 reads MDHEN; CDR2 reads SYDVKM. The CDR3 runs 14 residues.

This clonotype was obtained from a human donor with melanoma. This specimen consisted of blood, obtained from a patient treated with checkpoint blockade. The chain joins TRBV28 to TRBJ1-4, with D perhaps matching TRBD1 (6 bases). The CDR3: CASSPQGPNEKLFF. CDR3 in DNA: TGTGCCAGCAGTCCACAGGGACCTAATGAAAAACTGTTTTTT.